Each of the 27 T cell receptor beta chains below was sequenced from the same sample in a study of T cells in Graves' hyperthyroidism and ophthalmopathy (dated by TCRdb to the late 2010s). Libraries were made using multiplex PCR. TCRdb names Illumina HiSeq 2000 as the instrument used. The TCR beta CDR3 regions were amplified from RNA transcripts. For the first round of RT-PCR on the TCR CDR3, the HTBI primer set was used together with the Qiagen OneStep RT-PCR kit. In TCRdb, the public reads were trimmed at Q25 with fastp and aligned with MiXCR, with productive beta chains retained. One record per CDR3 amino acid sequence lists the most common genes and DNA. This sample gives about 410,000 distinct CDR3 sequences in total; approximately 15% of them show up just once. The biggest ten clones account for about 19% of the sample. The sequenced material came from blood. These receptors were collected from a woman in her twenties or thirties with Graves' ophthalmopathy.

Many counts were recorded for this clonotype. The V gene is TRBV7-9, the J gene TRBJ2-5; 7 nucleotides agree with TRBD1. This CDR3 is 12 amino acids long. Per the germline V gene, CDR1 is SEHNR and CDR2 is FQNEAQ (reference sequence). Germline trimming cut 9 bases from V and 3 bases from J; bases unmatched to any gene: 4. CDR3: CASSDREETQYF. CDR3 bases: TGTGCCAGTTCCGACAGGGAAGAGACCCAGTACTTC. Full variable domain (remainder filled in from reference TRBV7-9 and TRBJ2-5): DTGVSQNPRHKITKRGQNVTFRCDPISEHNRLYWYRQTLGQGPEFLTYFQNEAQLEKSRLLSDRFSAERPKGSFSTLEIQRTEQGDSAMYLCASSDREETQYFGPGTRLLVL.

As concerns this clonotype: This may be a read error: a much more frequent sequence differs by one nucleotide. This rearrangement joins TRBV7-9 to TRBJ2-7; no clear D. This CDR3 contains 15 residues. CDR1 SEHNR and CDR2 FQNEAQ come from the germline V gene (reference sequence). V lost 1 base and J lost 2, with 12 bases in between. The CDR3 is CASSLVGRSPYEQYF. CDR3 coding DNA: TGTGCCAGCAGCTTAGTCGGACGGAGCCCCTACGAGCAGTACTTC.

In its sample, this clonotype was seen many times. The chain has TRBV28 and TRBJ2-3; a weak D match, TRBD1 (6 bases). V was pared by 2 bases and J by 2 bases, with 20 bases between. Germline values: CDR1 MDHEN, CDR2 SYDVKM. CDR3 length equals 18 residues. The CDR3 nucleotides are TGTGCCAGCAGTTTAAGCCCCGGACAGATAGGGAACACAGATACGCAGTATTTT. Translation gives CASSLSPGQIGNTDTQYF.

There are many counts of this clonotype. The J gene is TRBJ1-1, the V gene TRBV4-2; D is ambiguous. Trimming removed 0 bases from V and 1 base from J, with 12 bases in between. Germline loops: CDR1 LGHNA, CDR2 YNFKEQ. There are 16 residues in the CDR3. The CDR3, as DNA: TGTGCCAGCAGCCAAGATTTGTTGTCGGCGAACACTGAAGCTTTCTTT. Its translation is CASSQDLLSANTEAFF.

This clonotype was counted at least ten times. The genes are TRBV7-6 and TRBJ2-7; the D is unclear. The CDR3 is 15 residues long. Trimming took off 1 base at V and 0 bases at J, with 10 bases between the two ends. Germline V lookup: CDR1 SGHVS, CDR2 FNYEAQ. The CDR3 loop reads CASSLEQVPSYEQYF. The CDR3 nucleotides read TGTGCCAGCAGCTTAGAGCAGGTCCCCTCCTACGAGCAGTACTTC.

This chain uses TRBV6-5 with TRBJ2-1; 9 nucleotides align to TRBD2. With 2 bases clipped from V and 4 bases from J, the junction kept 6 bases outside the gene matches. This CDR3 spans 16 amino acids. Germline V lookup: CDR1 MNHEY, CDR2 SVGAGI. The CDR3 bases are TGTGCCAGCAGTTACGTCCCCCTAGCGGGGTACAATGAGCAGTTCTTC. Translating gives CASSYVPLAGYNEQFF.

This clonotype appeared a few times. The V gene is TRBV20-1, the J gene TRBJ2-7, with a possible D match to TRBD2 (7 bases). Germline CDR1 and CDR2: DFQATT and SNEGSKA (reference sequence). Trimming removed 3 bases at V and 2 bases at J, with 11 bases between. The CDR3 is made up of 13 amino acids. This CDR3 is CSASSGGTYEQYF. The CDR3 DNA reads as TGCAGTGCTAGTTCGGGGGGCACCTACGAGCAGTACTTC.

This clonotype was seen at least ten times. The chain joins TRBV11-2 to TRBJ1-4; D ambiguous. Germline V gene data show CDR1 as SGHAT and CDR2 as FQNNGV. The CDR3 runs 15 residues. V dropped 2 bases and J dropped 5 bases, with 12 bases sitting between them. As DNA, the CDR3 is TGTGCCAGCAGCTTATCGTTTTCGGAGAATGAAAAACTGTTTTTT. It yields the protein CASSLSFSENEKLFF.

This clonotype was recorded at least ten times. Here the CDR3 reads CASNRQGRDLGELFF. The CDR3 region has the DNA TGTGCCAGCAACCGACAGGGGCGGGATCTCGGGGAGCTGTTTTTT. The chain combines TRBV27 with TRBJ2-2, with 8 nucleotides matching TRBD1. The germline V gene has CDR1 MNHEY and CDR2 SMNVEV (reference sequence). V lost 7 bases to trimming and J lost 7 bases; unmatched junction nucleotides: 11. This CDR3 is 15 amino acids long.

This clonotype was counted ten times or more. CDR3 residues: CASRDRGSWVNQPQHF. The DNA of the CDR3 is TGTGCCAGCAGAGACAGGGGGAGTTGGGTGAATCAGCCCCAGCATTTT. The chain carries TRBV2 and TRBJ1-5, with 9 bases matching TRBD1. The CDR3 has 16 residues. The germline gives CDR1 SNHLY, CDR2 FYNNEI. V was pared by 6 bases and J by 4 bases, with 10 bases of the junction left unmatched.

V gene TRBV12-3 or TRBV12-4 combines with J gene TRBJ2-4; D remains ambiguous. With 3 bases removed from V and 9 bases from J, the gap between germline ends came to 9 bases. This CDR3 is 12 amino acids long. Here the CDR3 DNA reads TGTGCCAGCAGTTTCAGTAACTTCATTCAGTACTTC. The encoded protein is CASSFSNFIQYF.

This clonotype was recorded many times. The rearrangement uses TRBV7-9 and TRBJ2-7; 7 positions match TRBD1. V shed 0 bases, J shed 2 bases, and the junction held 4 bases outside the gene matches. The CDR3 has 15 amino acids. In germline, CDR1 is SEHNR, CDR2 FQNEAQ (reference sequence). This CDR3 reads CASSLAGQSAYEQYF. The DNA for the CDR3 is TGTGCCAGCAGCTTAGCGGGACAGAGCGCCTACGAGCAGTACTTC.

This clonotype was observed at least ten times. V gene TRBV30 combines with J gene TRBJ1-5; D remains unclear. The germline V gene encodes CDR1 GTSNPN and CDR2 SVGIG (reference sequence). This CDR3 contains 11 residues. The germline V and J ends were trimmed by 5 bases and 4 bases, with 6 bases remaining between them. As DNA, the CDR3 is TGTGCCTGGGGGCGTAATCAGCCCCAGCATTTT. Protein product: CAWGRNQPQHF.

The chain is built from TRBV27 and TRBJ2-2, with 8 bases aligning to TRBD1. Germline V gene lookup returns CDR1 MNHEY and CDR2 SMNVEV (reference sequence). This CDR3 contains 15 residues. The trim removed 2 bases at V and 6 bases at J, leaving 5 bases unmatched. CDR3 protein: CASSLRRTGSGELFF. The CDR3 DNA sequence: TGTGCCAGCAGTTTAAGGCGGACAGGGTCCGGGGAGCTGTTTTTT.

This clonotype was seen repeatedly, ten times or more. This sequence joins TRBV2 and TRBJ2-7, with a weak D call TRBD1 (5 bases). CDR3 length: 17 residues. V dropped 3 bases and J dropped 4 bases, with 22 bases sitting between them. Germline lookup yields CDR1 SNHLY and CDR2 FYNNEI. In DNA, the CDR3 is TGTGCCAGCAGTGACTCTATATCTGGTAGGGGCGCTTACGAGCAGTACTTC. It codes for CASSDSISGRGAYEQYF.

This sequence joins TRBV29-1 and TRBJ2-1, with 9 bases that match TRBD2. In germline, CDR1 is SQVTM, CDR2 ANQGSEA. This CDR3 has 14 residues. The V segment lost 6 bases and the J segment 8 bases; nucleotides outside the gene matches: 11. The CDR3 DNA follows: TGCAGCGTCGTTTCGGGCGGGGGGGTAGATGAGCAGTTCTTC. Its protein is CSVVSGGGVDEQFF.

This clonotype was seen many times. The chain is built from TRBV30 and TRBJ1-5, with D hard to call. The V gene's germline CDR1 is GTSNPN and CDR2 SVGIG (reference sequence). The CDR3 totals 13 residues. V lost 1 base and J 4 bases, leaving 8 bases between the germline ends. The CDR3 sequence is CAWSEARNQPQHF. The CDR3 DNA reads TGTGCCTGGAGTGAGGCACGGAATCAGCCCCAGCATTTT.

This clonotype was seen many times. J is TRBJ1-1 and V is TRBV30; 7 bases match TRBD1. From germline, CDR1 is GTSNPN and CDR2 SVGIG (reference sequence). The trim removed 3 bases at V and 1 base at J, leaving 17 bases unmatched. The CDR3 contains 18 residues. The CDR3 DNA is TGTGCCTGGAGCAAATCACTCCTCCCGGGACAGAGGAACACTGAAGCTTTCTTT. Translated: CAWSKSLLPGQRNTEAFF.

This clonotype was observed many times. CDR3: CASSQFREATGELFF. CDR3 DNA sequence: TGTGCCAGCAGCCAGTTCAGGGAGGCCACCGGGGAGCTGTTTTTT. The J gene is TRBJ2-2, the V gene TRBV3-1; perhaps TRBD2 as D (6 bases). Trimming left V 3 bases short and J 4 bases short, with 12 bases between. This CDR3 has 15 residues. Germline values: CDR1 LGHDT, CDR2 YNNKEL (reference sequence).

The gene calls are TRBV11-3 and TRBJ2-5; possibly TRBD1 for D (6 bases). The CDR3 spans 15 residues. The germline CDR1 and CDR2 sequences are SGHNT and YENEEA. V lost 5 bases and J 3 bases, leaving 16 bases between the germline ends. The CDR3 is CASSLTGTAKETQYF. In nucleotides, the CDR3 is TGTGCCAGCAGCCTCACAGGGACGGCAAAAGAGACCCAGTACTTC.

This clonotype was detected ten times or more. This chain joins TRBV6-2 or TRBV6-3 and TRBJ1-1; D remains unclear. The CDR3 extends over 12 amino acids. V gave up 7 bases and J gave up 2 bases, with 8 bases separating them. Germline V gene lookup returns CDR1 MNHEY and CDR2 SVGEGT. The CDR3 spells CASTDRNTEAFF. CDR3 sequence (DNA): TGTGCCAGCACAGATCGTAACACTGAAGCTTTCTTT.

This clonotype was detected a few times. The CDR3 DNA reads as TGTGCCAGCAGCCTAGCACACAAAAATGAGCAGTTCTTC. Its translation is CASSLAHKNEQFF. The chain joins TRBV5-6 to TRBJ2-1; a weak D match, TRBD2 (5 bases). The V end lost 4 bases, the J end lost 7 bases, and 12 bases lay between the germline ends. Per the germline V gene, CDR1 is SGHDT and CDR2 is YYEEEE. This CDR3 contains 13 residues.

This clonotype has a count of ten or more. This chain uses TRBV28 with TRBJ2-1; D unresolved. V was pared by 5 bases and J by 7 bases, with 21 bases between. The CDR3 totals 16 residues. The V gene's germline CDR1 is MDHEN and CDR2 SYDVKM. The CDR3 region is CASSQTEPMSTNEQFF. DNA of the CDR3: TGTGCCAGCAGTCAGACTGAGCCTATGAGTACGAATGAGCAGTTCTTC.

On this clonotype: A much larger clone is a single base away; this may be a read error. J is TRBJ1-5 and V is TRBV12-3 or TRBV12-4; D gene ambiguous. The CDR3 has 14 residues. V was cut by 5 bases and J by 6 bases, with 14 bases left in between. Written as DNA, the CDR3 is TGTGCCAGCAGTCCCATGGTGGGCGGTCAGCCCCAGCATTTT. Translated: CASSPMVGGQPQHF.

This clonotype was counted ten times or more. The V gene is TRBV7-8, the J gene TRBJ1-4, with 7 positions matching TRBD1. With 0 bases clipped from V and 0 bases from J, the junction kept 13 bases outside the gene matches. This CDR3 comprises 20 residues. Germline V lookup: CDR1 SGHVS, CDR2 FQNEAQ. CDR3 nucleotides: TGTGCCAGCAGCTTAGCGGTACGGGGACAGATTTTTGCAACTAATGAAAAACTGTTTTTT. This codes for CASSLAVRGQIFATNEKLFF.

This clonotype was seen only a few times. V usage is TRBV28 and J usage is TRBJ2-5; 8 positions match TRBD2. The CDR3 sequence is 14 residues long. The J segment lost 5 bases and the V segment lost 5 bases, leaving 7 bases of the junction unmatched. CDR1 and CDR2 (germline): MDHEN, SYDVKM. The CDR3 here is CASSPPGGPETQYF. The CDR3 region has the DNA TGTGCCAGCAGTCCCCCGGGGGGGCCGGAGACCCAGTACTTC.

This clonotype was found many times. Here the CDR3 reads CSARTPGGLYETQYF. DNA of the CDR3: TGCAGTGCTAGAACCCCTGGTGGACTTTATGAGACCCAGTACTTC. The rearrangement links TRBV20-1 to TRBJ2-5; weak D call: TRBD2 (5 bases). The length of the CDR3 is 15 residues. V shed 2 bases and J shed 5 bases, with 18 bases lying between them. Germline V gene data show CDR1 as DFQATT and CDR2 as SNEGSKA (reference sequence).